This T cell receptor (beta chain) was identified in a study of technical replicates of blood from several donors. The protocol was immunoSEQ multiplex PCR, while the TCRdb copy is restricted to in-frame clones and leaves out a portion. The sample gives approximately 60,000 clones, around nine tenths of which show up once; 4.5% to 6.5% is in the top ten. The V gene's germline CDR1 is SGDLS and CDR2 YYNGEE. Trimming took 6 bases from V and 4 from J; bases not matched to a gene: 5. CDR3 size: 15 residues. The receptor's source is a human donor in good health. Some clones in this sample may be carry-over from other donors' samples. This sequence joins TRBV9 and TRBJ2-2; 11 bases are shared with TRBD2. Sequencing was carried out using PBMCs. CDR3 region: CASTRLAGLTGELFF. CDR3 coding DNA: TGTGCCAGCACACGACTAGCGGGACTCACCGGGGAGCTGTTTTTT.